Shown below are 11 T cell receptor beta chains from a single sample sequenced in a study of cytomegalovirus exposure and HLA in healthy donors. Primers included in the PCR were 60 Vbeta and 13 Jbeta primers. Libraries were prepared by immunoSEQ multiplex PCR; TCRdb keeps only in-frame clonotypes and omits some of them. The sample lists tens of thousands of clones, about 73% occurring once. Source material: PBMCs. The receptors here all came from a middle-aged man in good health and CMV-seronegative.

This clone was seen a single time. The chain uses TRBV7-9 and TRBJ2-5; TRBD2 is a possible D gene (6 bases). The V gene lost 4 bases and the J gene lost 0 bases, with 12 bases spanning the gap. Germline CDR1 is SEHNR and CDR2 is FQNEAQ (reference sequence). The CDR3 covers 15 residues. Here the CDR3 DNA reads TGTGCCAGCAGCTCCCCTAGCGTTTACCAAGAGACCCAGTACTTC. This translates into CASSSPSVYQETQYF.

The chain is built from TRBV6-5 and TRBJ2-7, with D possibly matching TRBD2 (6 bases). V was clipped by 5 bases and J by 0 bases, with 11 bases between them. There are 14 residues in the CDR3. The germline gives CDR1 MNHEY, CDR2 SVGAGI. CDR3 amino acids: CASSMRRDSYEQYF. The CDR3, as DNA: TGTGCCAGCAGTATGAGGCGGGACTCCTACGAGCAGTACTTC.

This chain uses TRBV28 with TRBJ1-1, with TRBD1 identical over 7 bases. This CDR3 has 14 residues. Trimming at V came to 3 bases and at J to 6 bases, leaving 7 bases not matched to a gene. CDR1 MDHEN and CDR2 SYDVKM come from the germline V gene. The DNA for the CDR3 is TGTGCCAGCAGTTTTCCCACAGGGGCGGCTGAAGCTTTCTTT. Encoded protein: CASSFPTGAAEAFF. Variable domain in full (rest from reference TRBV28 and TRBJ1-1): DVKVTQSSRYLVKRTGEKVFLECVQDMDHENMFWYRQDPGLGLRLIYFSYDVKMKEKGDIPEGYSVSREKKERFSLILESASTNQTSMYLCASSFPTGAAEAFFGQGTRLTVV.

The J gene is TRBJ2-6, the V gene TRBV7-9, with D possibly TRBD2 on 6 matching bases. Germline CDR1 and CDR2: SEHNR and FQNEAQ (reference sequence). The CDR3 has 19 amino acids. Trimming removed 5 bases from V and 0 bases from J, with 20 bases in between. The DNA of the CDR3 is TGTGCCAGCAGCCTTGGGACTCTGGGTACCAACTCTGGGGCCAACGTCCTGACTTTC. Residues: CASSLGTLGTNSGANVLTF.

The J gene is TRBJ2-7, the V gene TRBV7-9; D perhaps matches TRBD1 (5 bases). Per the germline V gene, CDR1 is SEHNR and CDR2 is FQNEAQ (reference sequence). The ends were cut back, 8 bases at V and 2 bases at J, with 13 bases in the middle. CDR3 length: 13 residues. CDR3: CASRGHDPYEQYF. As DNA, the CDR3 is TGTGCCAGCCGTGGACACGACCCCTACGAGCAGTACTTC.

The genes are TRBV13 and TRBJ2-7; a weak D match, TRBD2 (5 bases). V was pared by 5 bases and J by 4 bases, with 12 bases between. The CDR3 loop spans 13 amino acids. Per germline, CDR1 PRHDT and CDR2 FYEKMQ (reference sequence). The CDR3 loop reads CASSPEPGYEQYF. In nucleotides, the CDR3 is TGTGCCAGCAGCCCAGAACCGGGGTACGAGCAGTACTTC.

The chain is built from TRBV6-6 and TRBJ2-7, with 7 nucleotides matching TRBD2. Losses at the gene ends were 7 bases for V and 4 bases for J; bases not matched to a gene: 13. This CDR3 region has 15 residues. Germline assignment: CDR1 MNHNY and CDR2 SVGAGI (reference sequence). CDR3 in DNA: TGTGCCAGCACCGGGATAAGGGGCGGGGGTTACGAGCAGTACTTC. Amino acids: CASTGIRGGGYEQYF.

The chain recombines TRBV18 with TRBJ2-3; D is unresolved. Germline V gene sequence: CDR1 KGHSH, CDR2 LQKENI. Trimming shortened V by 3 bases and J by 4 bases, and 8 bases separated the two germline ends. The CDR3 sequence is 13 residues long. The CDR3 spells CASSPNEPDTQYF. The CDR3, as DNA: TGTGCCAGCTCACCGAACGAGCCAGATACGCAGTATTTT. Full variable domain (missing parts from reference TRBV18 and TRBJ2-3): NAGVMQNPRHLVRRRGQEARLRCSPMKGHSHVYWYRQLPEEGLKFMVYLQKENIIDESGMPKERFSAEFPKEGPSILRIQQVVRGDSAAYFCASSPNEPDTQYFGPGTRLTVL.

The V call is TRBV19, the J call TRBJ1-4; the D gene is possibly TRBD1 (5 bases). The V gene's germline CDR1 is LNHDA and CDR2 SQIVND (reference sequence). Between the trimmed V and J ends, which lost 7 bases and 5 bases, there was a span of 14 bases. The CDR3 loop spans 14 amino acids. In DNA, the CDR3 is TGTGCCAGTACCCTGGGGGGTTCGAATGAAAAACTGTTTTTT. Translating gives CASTLGGSNEKLFF.

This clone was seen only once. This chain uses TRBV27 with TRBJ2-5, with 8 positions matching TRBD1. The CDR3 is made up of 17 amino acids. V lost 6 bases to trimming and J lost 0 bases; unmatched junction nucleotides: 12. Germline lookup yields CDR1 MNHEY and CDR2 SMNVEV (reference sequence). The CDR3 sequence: CASRGARADRDQETQYF. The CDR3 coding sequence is TGTGCCAGCAGAGGTGCGAGGGCGGACAGGGACCAAGAGACCCAGTACTTC.

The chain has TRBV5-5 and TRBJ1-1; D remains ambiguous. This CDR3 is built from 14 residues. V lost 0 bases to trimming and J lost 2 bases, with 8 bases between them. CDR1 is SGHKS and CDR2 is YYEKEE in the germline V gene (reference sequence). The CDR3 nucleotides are TGTGCCAGCAGCTTGGGAACTCTTAACACTGAAGCTTTCTTT. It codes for CASSLGTLNTEAFF.